The 4 T cell receptor beta chains in this list originate from one sample, sequenced in a study of cytomegalovirus exposure and HLA in healthy donors (dated by TCRdb to about 2017). The library was obtained by the immunoSEQ multiplex PCR assay. The multiplex PCR relied on a mix of 60 forward primers for TCR Vbeta segments and 13 reverse primers for TCR Jbeta segments. This is the immuneACCESS table as TCRdb keeps it, with only in-frame sequences that have V and J called. A part of the clones is gone; compared with another copy, unresolved V genes explain less than half, and the rest is unexplained. The sample profile shows roughly 150,000 clones; around 72% of them were found once. Together, the top ten hold more than 2.5% of the sample. Sequencing was done on a sample of PBMCs. The receptor source for this set is a female donor in good health and CMV-seronegative.

This clone was seen only once. This chain connects TRBV7-2 to TRBJ2-5, with 7 bases identical to TRBD2. V trimming: 7 bases; J trimming: 2 bases; junction bases outside the gene matches: 4. Germline assignment: CDR1 SGHTA and CDR2 FQGNSA. The CDR3 runs to 13 residues. This CDR3 is CASTAGGQETQYF. In DNA, the CDR3 is TGTGCCAGCACCGCCGGGGGGCAAGAGACCCAGTACTTC.

This chain links TRBV28 with TRBJ1-2, with 11 positions matching TRBD1. Germline lookup yields CDR1 MDHEN and CDR2 SYDVKM. J lost 5 bases, V lost 6 bases, and 2 bases had no gene match. CDR3 length: 13 amino acids. DNA for the CDR3: TGTGCCAGCAGAGGACAGGGGGCTTATGGCTACACCTTC. Its translation is CASRGQGAYGYTF.

The V gene is TRBV14, the J gene TRBJ2-7; 10 bases align to TRBD2. The ends lost 5 bases at V and 0 bases at J; junction bases unmatched: 10. The CDR3 runs 17 residues. Germline V gene data show CDR1 as SGHDN and CDR2 as FVKESK. DNA for the CDR3: TGTGCCAGCAGCGGGGGGCTAGCGGGAGTCAACTCCTACGAGCAGTACTTC. Protein sequence: CASSGGLAGVNSYEQYF.

CDR3 sequence: CATQGDTEAFF. The CDR3, as DNA: TGTGCCACACAGGGGGACACTGAAGCTTTCTTT. The chain has TRBV7-9 and TRBJ1-1, with 8 positions matching TRBD1. Looked up from germline, CDR1 is SEHNR and CDR2 is FQNEAQ (reference sequence). The junction had 1 base not matched to a gene; V was cut back by 10 bases and J by 3 bases. The CDR3 is 11 amino acids.